This is a list of T cell receptor beta chains from one sample in a study of ipilimumab plus nivolumab after autologous stem cell transplantation. The protocol was immunoSEQ multiplex PCR, while the TCRdb copy is restricted to in-frame clones and leaves out a portion. The sample includes fewer than 45,000 clones, more than 85% seen only once; the top ten take 0.9%. The sample was PBMCs, taken in a trial of ipilimumab plus nivolumab as post-transplant consolidation. The source of these receptors is a male donor with multiple myeloma. Each CDR3 is given with its conserved first and last residue. Each record gives: V gene, D gene, clone size, J gene, CDR3 DNA, CDR3 protein. D genes are given only for firm matches. Rows may omit the clone size; those that give it use once, few, many or a size class.

V gene: TRBV28; D gene: TRBD2; clone size: .; J gene: TRBJ2-3; CDR3 DNA: TGTGCCAGCACTCCTAGCGGCAGCACAGATACGCAGTATTTT; CDR3 protein: CASTPSGSTDTQYF
V gene: TRBV30; D gene: TRBD1; clone size: .; J gene: TRBJ1-4; CDR3 DNA: TGTGCCTGGAGTGTACCTCGGACAGGAGGTGAAAAACTGTTTTTT; CDR3 protein: CAWSVPRTGGEKLFF
V gene: TRBV25-1; D gene: .; clone size: .; J gene: TRBJ2-1; CDR3 DNA: TGTGCCAGCAGTGATCCGAGACAGAGGAATGAGCAGTTCTTC; CDR3 protein: CASSDPRQRNEQFF
V gene: TRBV6-6; D gene: .; clone size: few; J gene: TRBJ1-2; CDR3 DNA: TGTGCCAGCAGCCTACGAGGTGCTGGCCGTTTCTATGGCTACACCTTC; CDR3 protein: CASSLRGAGRFYGYTF
V gene: TRBV5-1; D gene: TRBD1; clone size: .; J gene: TRBJ2-2; CDR3 DNA: TGCGCCAGCAGCTTGTCAGGGACAGGGGACACCGGGGAGCTGTTTTTT; CDR3 protein: CASSLSGTGDTGELFF
V gene: TRBV14; D gene: .; clone size: once; J gene: TRBJ1-1; CDR3 DNA: TGTGCCAGCAGCCGGATGGGGGGCGTCACTGAAGCTTTCTTT; CDR3 protein: CASSRMGGVTEAFF
V gene: TRBV21-1; D gene: .; clone size: .; J gene: TRBJ2-1; CDR3 DNA: TGTGCCAGCAGCAAACCGTGGACTAGCTGTAGCGATGAGCAGTTCTTC; CDR3 protein: CASSKPWTSCSDEQFF
V gene: TRBV7-3; D gene: .; clone size: .; J gene: TRBJ2-3; CDR3 DNA: TGTGCCAGCAGCCTCCGAGGTAGAGATACGCAGTATTTT; CDR3 protein: CASSLRGRDTQYF
V gene: TRBV5-8; D gene: .; clone size: .; J gene: TRBJ2-1; CDR3 DNA: TGTGCCAGCAGCTTTTCCCAGGGCTCCTACAATGAGCAGTTCTTC; CDR3 protein: CASSFSQGSYNEQFF
V gene: TRBV30; D gene: .; clone size: .; J gene: TRBJ2-7; CDR3 DNA: TGTGCCTGGAGTGTAGGGGATTACGAGCAGTACTTC; CDR3 protein: CAWSVGDYEQYF
V gene: TRBV7-2; D gene: .; clone size: .; J gene: TRBJ2-5; CDR3 DNA: TGTGCCAGCAGCTCAGACAGAATCCAAGAGACCCAGTACTTC; CDR3 protein: CASSSDRIQETQYF
V gene: TRBV13; D gene: TRBD1; clone size: .; J gene: TRBJ2-1; CDR3 DNA: TGTGCCAGCAGCTTGGACAGGGGAACCTACAATGAGCAGTTCTTC; CDR3 protein: CASSLDRGTYNEQFF
V gene: TRBV28; D gene: .; clone size: .; J gene: TRBJ1-1; CDR3 DNA: TGTGCCAGCTTTACCACCCTAGCGGGGCGCGAGAGACCACTGAACACTGAAGCTTTCTTT; CDR3 protein: CASFTTLAGRERPLNTEAFF
V gene: TRBV12-5; D gene: TRBD2; clone size: .; J gene: TRBJ2-1; CDR3 DNA: TGTGCTAGTGCCCCCGGGACTAGCGGGATTAGCTCCTACAATGAGCAGTTCTTC; CDR3 protein: CASAPGTSGISSYNEQFF
V gene: TRBV11-2; D gene: .; clone size: .; J gene: TRBJ1-2; CDR3 DNA: TGTGCCAGCAGCCGAACGGGGTATGGCTACACCTTC; CDR3 protein: CASSRTGYGYTF
V gene: TRBV18; D gene: TRBD2; clone size: once; J gene: TRBJ2-7; CDR3 DNA: TGTGCCAGCTCACCACTGCTAGCGGGGGAAGGTGAGCAGTACTTC; CDR3 protein: CASSPLLAGEGEQYF
V gene: TRBV15; D gene: .; clone size: .; J gene: TRBJ2-2; CDR3 DNA: TGTGCCACCAGCAGAGATAAGGTGTCCGGGGAGCTGTTTTTT; CDR3 protein: CATSRDKVSGELFF